These 23 T cell receptor beta chains share one sample of origin, sequenced in a study of T-cell reconstitution after alpha-beta-depleted transplantation in children. TCRbeta library preparation incorporated unique molecular identifiers. TCRdb ran MiXCR on the PCR reads and lists one entry per CDR3 protein. The data contain approximately 510,000 distinct CDR3 sequences, about 17% of them seen just once; the ten biggest clones take up around 3.3%. Source: PBMCs from the stem cell graft donor, taken from the stem cell graft. The receptors were sampled from a human donor who donated a stem cell graft to a child with acute lymphoblastic leukemia.

This clonotype turned up a few times. J is TRBJ2-2 and V is TRBV7-9; D remains unclear. The CDR3 contains 15 residues. V lost 5 bases, J lost 7 bases, and 17 bases lay in between. Germline V lookup: CDR1 SEHNR, CDR2 FQNEAQ (reference sequence). The CDR3 coding sequence is TGTGCCAGCAGCCCCCCCGGCGGCGCCGGCGGGGAGCTGTTTTTT. It translates to CASSPPGGAGGELFF.

The chain is built from TRBV27 and TRBJ2-7; no clear D gene. The V end lost 6 bases, the J end lost 4 bases, and 16 bases lay between the germline ends. CDR1 and CDR2 (germline): MNHEY, SMNVEV (reference sequence). This CDR3 comprises 14 residues. CDR3 nucleotides: TGTGCCAGCAGCCCCTCGGGTCCCTTTTACGAGCAGTACTTC. Encoded protein: CASSPSGPFYEQYF.

The chain links TRBV19 to TRBJ2-1, with D hard to call. V was clipped by 3 bases and J by 7 bases, with 10 bases between them. The germline CDR1 and CDR2 sequences are LNHDA and SQIVND (reference sequence). This CDR3 has 13 amino acids. Here the CDR3 DNA reads TGTGCCAGTAGTATTTACCCGCTAAATGAGCAGTTCTTC. Translated: CASSIYPLNEQFF.

The chain joins TRBV20-1 to TRBJ2-1; the match to TRBD2 covers 11 bases. CDR1 and CDR2 (germline): DFQATT, SNEGSKA (reference sequence). The ends lost 6 bases at V and 7 bases at J; junction bases unmatched: 8. The length of the CDR3 is 14 residues. The CDR3 loop is CSATTSGNVNEQFF. Here the CDR3 DNA reads TGCAGTGCCACGACTAGCGGGAACGTAAATGAGCAGTTCTTC.

This clonotype was counted at least ten times. This chain uses TRBV12-3 or TRBV12-4 with TRBJ1-2; D is ambiguous. The CDR3 contains 13 residues. V lost 1 base and J lost 1, with 4 bases in between. The CDR3 nucleotides read TGTGCCAGCAGTTTAGATATTAACTATGGCTACACCTTC. Translating gives CASSLDINYGYTF.

This clonotype was counted only a few times. The chain links TRBV19 to TRBJ2-2; 16 positions match TRBD2. CDR3 size: 19 residues. Germline assignment: CDR1 LNHDA and CDR2 SQIVND (reference sequence). Germline trimming cut 9 bases from V and 4 bases from J; bases unmatched to any gene: 14. Here the CDR3 DNA reads TGTGCCAGCGACCAGGGACTAGCGGGAGGGCGTAAGGGCACCGGGGAGCTGTTTTTT. Amino acid sequence: CASDQGLAGGRKGTGELFF.

The gene calls are TRBV12-5 and TRBJ2-7, with 9 bases matching TRBD1. The germline CDR1 and CDR2 sequences are LGHNT and FRNRAP. V lost 0 bases, J lost 3 bases, and 3 bases stayed unmatched. The CDR3 has 15 amino acids. DNA for the CDR3: TGTGCTAGTGGTTTGGTATGGGACAGGGACTACGAGCAGTACTTC. Translated, it gives CASGLVWDRDYEQYF.

This clonotype has only a few counts. This chain connects TRBV4-2 to TRBJ1-2; D unresolved. CDR3 size: 15 residues. CDR1 and CDR2 from the germline V gene are LGHNA and YNFKEQ. With 0 bases removed from V and 4 bases from J, the gap between germline ends came to 12 bases. The DNA for the CDR3 is TGTGCCAGCAGCCAAGATGGCAGCAATCTCTATGGCTACACCTTC. It specifies CASSQDGSNLYGYTF.

This clonotype came up a few times. The chain is built from TRBV4-1 and TRBJ2-1; D remains unclear. CDR1 is MGHRA and CDR2 is YSYEKL in the germline V gene. V was cut by 1 base and J by 8 bases, with 9 bases left in between. The CDR3 is made up of 13 amino acids. In nucleotides, the CDR3 is TGCGCCAGCAGCCAAGGGCATGGGGATGAGCAGTTCTTC. Its protein is CASSQGHGDEQFF.

This clonotype was counted only a few times. This chain connects TRBV15 to TRBJ2-2, with 7 bases fitting TRBD1. J gave up 5 bases and V 3 bases, and 3 bases lay outside the gene matches. Looked up from germline, CDR1 is LNHNV and CDR2 is YYDKDF (reference sequence). The CDR3 sequence is 14 residues long. The CDR3 sequence: CATSRVRGTGELFF. The CDR3 DNA is TGTGCCACCAGCAGGGTCAGGGGGACCGGGGAGCTGTTTTTT.

This clonotype was seen a few times. The J gene is TRBJ2-1, the V gene TRBV12-3 or TRBV12-4; TRBD2 agrees at 12 bases. This CDR3 comprises 16 residues. V was pared by 3 bases and J by 3 bases, with 3 bases of the junction left unmatched. The CDR3, as DNA: TGTGCCAGCAGTTTTCTAGCGGGGGGGATCTACAATGAGCAGTTCTTC. The encoded protein is CASSFLAGGIYNEQFF.

The chain couples TRBV7-9 to TRBJ1-2; D uncertain. Germline CDR1 reads SEHNR; CDR2 reads FQNEAQ (reference sequence). The CDR3 runs to 16 residues. Trimming stripped 5 bases from V and 3 bases from J, with 19 bases between. The CDR3 protein is CASSHAGDHPDYGYTF. CDR3 nucleotides: TGTGCCAGCAGCCACGCCGGCGACCACCCCGACTATGGCTACACCTTC.

This clonotype was seen only a few times. The V call is TRBV18, the J call TRBJ1-1; TRBD1 might be the D (5 bases). Trimming left V 2 bases short and J 10 bases short, with 14 bases between. Germline V lookup: CDR1 KGHSH, CDR2 LQKENI. The CDR3 contains 13 residues. The chain's CDR3 is CASSPGEGLRAFF. The CDR3 DNA is TGTGCCAGCTCACCAGGGGAGGGGCTGCGAGCTTTCTTT.

This clonotype was counted only a few times. The chain joins TRBV5-6 to TRBJ2-1, with D possibly being TRBD2 (5 bases). Germline V gene lookup returns CDR1 SGHDT and CDR2 YYEEEE. The V gene lost 4 bases and the J gene lost 0 bases, with 11 bases spanning the gap. This CDR3 is 15 amino acids long. The CDR3 reads CASSNLGSSYNEQFF. CDR3 DNA: TGTGCCAGCAGCAACCTAGGGAGCTCCTACAATGAGCAGTTCTTC.

This clonotype was counted ten times or more. This chain connects TRBV10-3 to TRBJ2-3; D possibly corresponds to TRBD1 (5 bases). This CDR3 has 14 residues. Germline loops: CDR1 ENHRY, CDR2 SYGVKD. V was shortened by 2 bases and J by 4 bases, with 10 bases between the two germline ends. The chain's CDR3 is CAISETPGPDTQYF. Written as DNA, the CDR3 is TGTGCCATCAGTGAGACCCCAGGGCCAGATACGCAGTATTTT.

V gene TRBV15 combines with J gene TRBJ2-1, with D tentatively TRBD1 (7 bases). CDR1 and CDR2 (germline): LNHNV, YYDKDF (reference sequence). The CDR3 spans 16 residues. With 5 bases removed from V and 0 bases from J, the gap between germline ends came to 14 bases. CDR3 residues: CATSSGGRLSYNEQFF. As DNA, the CDR3 is TGTGCCACCAGCTCAGGGGGGCGGCTCTCCTACAATGAGCAGTTCTTC.

A few counts support this clonotype. The chain recombines TRBV12-3 or TRBV12-4 with TRBJ2-1; D perhaps matches TRBD1 (5 bases). The CDR3 covers 13 residues. V was shortened by 2 bases and J by 9 bases, with 11 bases between the two germline ends. DNA for the CDR3: TGTGCCAGCAGTTTACGACAGTACGGTGAGCAGTTCTTC. Its translation: CASSLRQYGEQFF.

V is TRBV14 and J is TRBJ2-1; D not certain. CDR1 and CDR2 from the germline V gene are SGHDN and FVKESK. This CDR3 is built from 14 residues. V was clipped by 0 bases and J by 10 bases, with 13 bases between them. CDR3 loop: CASSQDLWEREQFF. For the CDR3, the DNA is TGTGCCAGCAGCCAAGATCTGTGGGAACGGGAGCAGTTCTTC.

There are a few counts of this clonotype. The V gene is TRBV5-1, the J gene TRBJ2-7, with 10 bases aligning to TRBD2. The V gene's germline CDR1 is SGHRS and CDR2 YFSETQ. This CDR3 is built from 20 residues. V lost 0 bases to trimming and J lost 3 bases; unmatched junction nucleotides: 18. The CDR3 bases are TGCGCCAGCAGCTTGGGTTCCCCATCCAGCGGGAGGGCCCTTGGCTACGAGCAGTACTTC. Translated: CASSLGSPSSGRALGYEQYF.

This clonotype was seen only once. The chain combines TRBV19 with TRBJ1-5, with D possibly matching TRBD1 (5 bases). The CDR3 is 15 residues long. Per the germline V gene, CDR1 is LNHDA and CDR2 is SQIVND (reference sequence). V lost 5 bases, J lost 1 base, and 12 bases lay in between. Here the CDR3 reads CASSLMQGSNQPQHF. For the CDR3, the DNA is TGTGCCAGTAGTTTGATGCAGGGAAGCAATCAGCCCCAGCATTTT.

The chain links TRBV12-3 or TRBV12-4 to TRBJ2-5; 7 bases fit TRBD1. The V and J ends lost 5 bases and 4 bases, in that order; junction bases with no gene match: 10. This CDR3 contains 15 residues. CDR3 bases: TGTGCCAGCAGTCTAGGGGGCCGAGGACGAGAGACCCAGTACTTC. Its translation is CASSLGGRGRETQYF.

V and J are TRBV6-5 and TRBJ1-5; D remains ambiguous. V was clipped by 4 bases and J by 6 bases, with 16 bases between them. CDR1 MNHEY and CDR2 SVGAGI come from the germline V gene. This CDR3 is built from 15 residues. CDR3 in amino acids: CASSLTGSVAQPQHF. In DNA, the CDR3 is TGTGCCAGCAGTTTGACGGGCAGTGTAGCTCAGCCCCAGCATTTT.

This clonotype was seen more than once but under ten times. This rearrangement joins TRBV10-3 to TRBJ2-3; a possible D gene is TRBD2 (5 bases). V shed 1 base and J shed 1 base, with 12 bases lying between them. Germline V gene lookup returns CDR1 ENHRY and CDR2 SYGVKD. The CDR3 consists of 16 residues. The CDR3 sequence is CAISELPEGGTDTQYF. DNA for the CDR3: TGTGCCATCAGTGAGTTGCCCGAGGGAGGCACAGATACGCAGTATTTT.